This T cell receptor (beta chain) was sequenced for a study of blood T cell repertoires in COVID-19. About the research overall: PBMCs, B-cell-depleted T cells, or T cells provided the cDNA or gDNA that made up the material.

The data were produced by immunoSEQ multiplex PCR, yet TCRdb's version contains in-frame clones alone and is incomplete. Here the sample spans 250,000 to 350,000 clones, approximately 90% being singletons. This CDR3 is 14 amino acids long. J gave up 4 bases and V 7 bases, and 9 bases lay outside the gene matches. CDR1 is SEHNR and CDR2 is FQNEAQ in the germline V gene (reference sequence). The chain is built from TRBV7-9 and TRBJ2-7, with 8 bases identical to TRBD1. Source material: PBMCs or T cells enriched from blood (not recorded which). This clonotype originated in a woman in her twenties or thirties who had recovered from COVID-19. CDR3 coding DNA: TGTGCCAGCACCCTTCGGCAGGGGGCATACGAGCAGTACTTC. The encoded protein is CASTLRQGAYEQYF.